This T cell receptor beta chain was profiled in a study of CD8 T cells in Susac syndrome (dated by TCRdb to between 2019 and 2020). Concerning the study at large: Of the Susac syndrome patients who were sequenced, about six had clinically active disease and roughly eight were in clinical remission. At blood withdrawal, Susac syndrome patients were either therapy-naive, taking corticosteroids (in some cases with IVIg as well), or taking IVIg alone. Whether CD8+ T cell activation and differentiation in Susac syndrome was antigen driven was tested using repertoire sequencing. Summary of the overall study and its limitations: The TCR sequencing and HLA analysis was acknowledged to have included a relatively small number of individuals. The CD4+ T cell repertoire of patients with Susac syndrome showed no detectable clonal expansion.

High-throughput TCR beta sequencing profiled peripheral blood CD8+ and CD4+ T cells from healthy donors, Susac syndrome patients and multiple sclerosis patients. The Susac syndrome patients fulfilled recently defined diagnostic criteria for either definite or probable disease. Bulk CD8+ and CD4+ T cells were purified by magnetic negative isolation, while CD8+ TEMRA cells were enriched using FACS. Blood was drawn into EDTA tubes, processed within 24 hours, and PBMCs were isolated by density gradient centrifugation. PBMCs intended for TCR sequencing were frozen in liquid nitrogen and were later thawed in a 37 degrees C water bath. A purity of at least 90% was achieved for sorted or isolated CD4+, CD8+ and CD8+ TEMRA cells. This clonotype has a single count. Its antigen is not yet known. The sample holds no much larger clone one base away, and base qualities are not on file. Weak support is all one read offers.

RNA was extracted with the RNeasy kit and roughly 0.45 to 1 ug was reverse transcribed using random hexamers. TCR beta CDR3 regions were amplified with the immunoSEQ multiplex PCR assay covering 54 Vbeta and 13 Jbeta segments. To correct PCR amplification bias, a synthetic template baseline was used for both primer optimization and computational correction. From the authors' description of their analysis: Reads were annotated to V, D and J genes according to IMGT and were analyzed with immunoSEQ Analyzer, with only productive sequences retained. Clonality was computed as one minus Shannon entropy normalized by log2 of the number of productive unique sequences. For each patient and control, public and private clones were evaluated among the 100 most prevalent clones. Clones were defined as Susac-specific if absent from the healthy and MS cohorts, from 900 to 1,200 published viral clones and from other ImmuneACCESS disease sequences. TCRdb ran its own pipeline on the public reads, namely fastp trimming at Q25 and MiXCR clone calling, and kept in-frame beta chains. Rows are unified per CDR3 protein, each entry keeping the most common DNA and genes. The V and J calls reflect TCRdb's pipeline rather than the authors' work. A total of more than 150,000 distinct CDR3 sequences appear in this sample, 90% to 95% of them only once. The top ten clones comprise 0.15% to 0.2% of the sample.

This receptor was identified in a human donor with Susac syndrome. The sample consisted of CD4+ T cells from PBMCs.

This receptor carries the CDR3 CASSPSGEGVYGYTF. In nucleotide form, the sequence is TGTGCCAGCAGTCCCTCCGGGGAGGGAGTGTATGGCTACACCTTC. The chain was built from TRBV28 and TRBJ1-2; the D segment cannot be called with confidence. V lost 5 bases and J lost 5 bases; the stretch between them is 18 bases long. Counted from cysteine to phenylalanine, this CDR3 has 15 amino acids. Only the CDR3 region is kept as DNA, spanning 45 bases read in frame from base 1. In the germline V gene, CDR1 corresponds to MDHEN and CDR2 to SYDVKM.